There are a few counts of the clone carrying this TCR beta chain. V lost 1 base to trimming and J lost 5 bases; unmatched junction nucleotides: 1. Germline V gene sequence: CDR1 MDHEN, CDR2 SYDVKM. This CDR3 contains 15 residues. This entry comes from a study of blood T cell repertoires in COVID-19. Study context: Sites in the United States, Italy and Spain provided acute and convalescent COVID-19 samples. Sample material is recorded as cDNA or gDNA derived from T cells, B-cell-depleted T cells, or PBMCs.

In the original analysis: Using reference gene primer amplification, nucleated cell counts were estimated. Sequencing was performed with immunoSEQ multiplex PCR; in TCRdb, only in-frame clones are kept and a portion is missing. The V and J calls and clone size were taken over from that table, and D and trimming were inferred from the DNA. The table lists 75,000 to 100,000 clones, 82% of them singletons, with about 7% in the top ten. The rearrangement joins TRBV28 to TRBJ2-1; 11 nucleotides align to TRBD2. Sample: peripheral blood. This TCR was sampled from a man aged 45-65 years with active or convalescent COVID-19. The CDR3 sequence: CASSLYSGGDNEQFF. CDR3 nucleotide sequence: TGTGCCAGCAGTTTATATAGCGGGGGGGACAATGAGCAGTTCTTC.